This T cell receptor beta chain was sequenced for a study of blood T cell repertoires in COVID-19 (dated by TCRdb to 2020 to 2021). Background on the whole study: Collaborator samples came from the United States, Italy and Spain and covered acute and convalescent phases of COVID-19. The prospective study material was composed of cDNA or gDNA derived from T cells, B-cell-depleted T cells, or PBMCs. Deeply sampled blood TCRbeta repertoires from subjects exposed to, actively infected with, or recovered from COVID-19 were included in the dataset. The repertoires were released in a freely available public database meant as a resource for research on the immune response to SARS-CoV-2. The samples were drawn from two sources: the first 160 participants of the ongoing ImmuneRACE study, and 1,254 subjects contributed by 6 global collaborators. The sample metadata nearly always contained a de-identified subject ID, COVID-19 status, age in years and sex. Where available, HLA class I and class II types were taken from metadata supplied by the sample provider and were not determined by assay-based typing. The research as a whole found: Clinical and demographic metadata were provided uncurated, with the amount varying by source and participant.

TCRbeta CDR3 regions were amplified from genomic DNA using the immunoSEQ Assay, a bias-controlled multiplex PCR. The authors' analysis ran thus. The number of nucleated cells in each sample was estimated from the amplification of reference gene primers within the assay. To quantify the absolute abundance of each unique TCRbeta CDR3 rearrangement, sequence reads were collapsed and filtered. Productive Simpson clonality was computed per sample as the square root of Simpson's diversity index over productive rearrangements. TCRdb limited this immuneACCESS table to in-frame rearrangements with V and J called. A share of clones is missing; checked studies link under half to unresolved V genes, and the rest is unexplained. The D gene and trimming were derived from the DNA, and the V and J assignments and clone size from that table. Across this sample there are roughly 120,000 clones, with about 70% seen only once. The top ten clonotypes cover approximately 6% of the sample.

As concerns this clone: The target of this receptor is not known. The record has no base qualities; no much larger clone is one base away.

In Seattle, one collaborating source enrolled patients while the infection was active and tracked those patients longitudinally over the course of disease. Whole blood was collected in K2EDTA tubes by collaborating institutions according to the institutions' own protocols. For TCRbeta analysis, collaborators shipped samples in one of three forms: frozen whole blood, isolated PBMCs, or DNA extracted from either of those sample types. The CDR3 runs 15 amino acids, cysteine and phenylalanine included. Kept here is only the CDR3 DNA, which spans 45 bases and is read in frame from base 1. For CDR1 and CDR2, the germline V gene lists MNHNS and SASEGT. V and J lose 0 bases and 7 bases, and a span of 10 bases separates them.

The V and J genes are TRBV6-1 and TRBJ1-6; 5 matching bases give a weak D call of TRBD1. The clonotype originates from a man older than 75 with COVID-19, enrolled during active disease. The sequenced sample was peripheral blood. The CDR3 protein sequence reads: CASSEALDRNSPLHF. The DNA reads TGTGCCAGCAGTGAAGCGTTAGACAGAAATTCACCCCTCCACTTT.